This T cell receptor (beta chain) was profiled in a study of cytomegalovirus exposure and HLA in healthy donors. Study-wide findings and caveats: Sequencing likely caused a cluster of highly shared sequence variants. It was confirmed in vitro that a few of the CMV-associated chains were specific for CMV antigens. Accurate HLA-A and HLA-B prediction from TCR beta sequences was reported for most subjects.

CDR3 length equals 17 residues. Germline V lookup: CDR1 SGHDN, CDR2 FVKESK. V lost 3 bases and J 1 base, leaving 18 bases between the germline ends. For this clone: The antigen is not known.

PCR involved 60 Vbeta and 13 Jbeta primers. Clones were sequenced by immunoSEQ multiplex PCR, and TCRdb holds only the in-frame ones, with some missing. The profile shows 150,000 to 200,000 clones, 75% to 90% of them singletons. Sequencing was performed on PBMCs. The chain carries TRBV14 and TRBJ1-1; D perhaps matches TRBD1 (6 bases). This TCR was recovered from a man younger than 30 in good health and CMV-seropositive. The CDR3, as DNA: TGTGCCAGCAGCCAGCATGCTGACTGGACAGCGAACACTGAAGCTTTCTTT. Translating it yields CASSQHADWTANTEAFF.